Sequencing of this T cell receptor (beta chain) was carried out in a study of T cells in women clearing cervical HPV infection (dated by TCRdb to 2016 to 2019). Broadly, across the study: The cases were about 27 women with histologically confirmed HPV16-related CIN3 or worse, and 2 of these cases were invasive cancers. Controls were 25 women whose single incident HPV16 infection cleared within 12 months without precancer or cancer developing. Case blood was taken at the visit when the lesion was first identified, whereas control blood was taken when infection was no longer detected. For cases, the median interval between lesion detection and blood sampling was around 160 days, with an interquartile range of roughly 80 to 230 days. Because only a few women had HLA typing data, the possibility that HLA type acted as a confounder could not be ruled out. Nested within Costa Rica's Guanacaste HPV Natural History Study, an exploratory proof-of-principle case-control study compared TCR repertoires across cervical HPV16 outcomes. Cases and controls were matched on year of sample collection and on age within five years. Median age was about 30 years in cases versus 38 to 45 in controls, and baseline characteristics did not differ significantly. In the parent cohort, about 10,000 women aged 18 or older were enrolled in Guanacaste, Costa Rica, during about 1993 to 1995 and then followed for 7 to 8 years. Quality controls consisted of five blinded duplicates per group, for a total of roughly 60 samples made up of 50 participants and around ten replicates.

Every participant had a single incident cervical HPV16 infection, and women with prevalent HPV16 infections were excluded. Cervical HPV DNA was detected by MY09/MY11 PCR, and genotyping was performed by dot-blot hybridization. Fifteen mL of heparinized blood were centrifuged, and the buffy coat was aliquoted, frozen at -30°C, then stored at -80°C. Genomic DNA was extracted from buffy coat specimens using QIAGEN kits. Using the immunoSEQ assay, multiplex PCR amplified TCR beta CDR3 regions from an average of 1200 ng of genomic DNA per sample. Primer bias was corrected in the assay by using a complete synthetic TCR repertoire to establish an amplification baseline. The amplicons were sequenced on the Illumina platform. The authors' analysis ran thus. Sequence errors were corrected by clustering with frequency ratios and a modified nearest-neighbor algorithm, and the sequences were then analyzed in the immunoSEQ Analyzer using IMGT gene definitions. At each rarefaction depth, TCR richness and evenness were averaged over 20 rarefaction repeats, and samples with fewer sequences than the depth were excluded. V, D and J gene relative abundances were compared between groups with Wilcoxon rank sum tests, applying FDR correction. Blinded duplicates gave an intraclass correlation of around 95% for TCR richness and an average of about 76% across roughly 69 gene segments. The clones in this table, taken by TCRdb from immuneACCESS, are in-frame only. Not every clone is retained; where verified, under half of the shortfall comes from an unresolved V gene, and the cause of the rest is unknown. V and J calls and clone size come straight from that table; D and trimming were deduced from the DNA. The table kept for this sample lists about 36,000 clones. Approximately 1.5% of the sample lies in the top ten.

Study-level results and caveats: The cross-sectional design could not show whether the associations came before the infection or were a result of it, and neither effector/memory subsets nor HPV-specific T cells were isolated. Lower TRBV6-7 relative abundance was observed in cases than in controls (about 0.1% versus 0.15%; Bonferroni P = 0.0008). T-cell numbers per sample were unknown, so richness differences could reflect varying T-cell content rather than repertoire biology. Across sequencing depths, CIN3+ cases showed significantly higher TCR repertoire richness than controls, but evenness did not differ between the groups. By combining richness with V gene abundances, random forest classifiers separated cases from controls with an estimated AUC of under 0.85.

On this clone: Its antigen target is currently unknown. The sequenced fragment ends 3 residues before the CDR3 boundary, so the rest is inferred from the germline J gene.

The germline V gene (reference sequence) sets CDR1 to LNHDA and CDR2 to SQIVND. Spanning cysteine to phenylalanine, the CDR3 consists of 16 amino acids. The DNA has 39 bases, all within the CDR3, and is read from base 1. Sequencing was carried out using blood buffy coat. The rearranged segments are TRBV19 and TRBJ2-3; 10 bases in the junction line up with TRBD1. This sequence was found in a woman aged 18 to 75 with a cervical HPV16 infection that either progressed to CIN3+ or cleared (not recorded which). The DNA read from the CDR3 is TGTGCCAGTAGTATGGACAGGGGGGGCAGCAATCAGCCG. Its protein product is CASSMDRGGSNQP. The whole CDR3 sequence reads CASSMDRGGSNQPQYF.